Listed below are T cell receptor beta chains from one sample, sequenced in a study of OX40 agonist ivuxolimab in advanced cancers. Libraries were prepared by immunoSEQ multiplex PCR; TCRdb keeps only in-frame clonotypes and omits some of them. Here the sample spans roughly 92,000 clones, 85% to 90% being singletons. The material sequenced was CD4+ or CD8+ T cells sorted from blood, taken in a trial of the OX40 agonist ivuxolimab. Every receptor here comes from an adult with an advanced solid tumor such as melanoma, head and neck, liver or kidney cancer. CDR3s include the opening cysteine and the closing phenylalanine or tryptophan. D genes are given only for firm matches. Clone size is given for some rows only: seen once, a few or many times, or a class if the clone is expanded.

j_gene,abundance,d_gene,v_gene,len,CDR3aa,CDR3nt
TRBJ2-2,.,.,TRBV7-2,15,CASSLGFANTGELFF,TGTGCCAGCAGCTTAGGATTCGCGAACACCGGGGAGCTGTTTTTT
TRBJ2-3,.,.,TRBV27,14,CASSLSTITDTQYF,TGTGCCAGCAGTTTATCCACAATCACAGATACGCAGTATTTT
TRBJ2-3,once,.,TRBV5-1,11,CASSLTDTQYF,TGCGCCAGCAGCCTCACAGATACGCAGTATTTT
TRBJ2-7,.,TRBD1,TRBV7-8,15,CASSSGTGRSYEQYF,TGTGCCAGCAGCTCAGGGACAGGGAGGTCCTACGAGCAGTACTTC
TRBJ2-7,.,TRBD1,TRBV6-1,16,CASSEALGTGVYEQYF,TGTGCCAGCAGTGAAGCGCTGGGGACAGGGGTCTACGAGCAGTACTTC
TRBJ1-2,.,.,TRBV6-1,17,CASSEANLSFFLHGYTF,TGTGCCAGCAGTGAAGCGAATTTGTCATTCTTTCTGCATGGCTACACCTTC
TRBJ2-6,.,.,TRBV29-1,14,CSVDSGTGANVLTF,TGCAGCGTTGATTCCGGGACCGGGGCCAACGTCCTGACTTTC
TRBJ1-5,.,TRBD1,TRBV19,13,CASSSGQGKPQHF,TGTGCCAGTAGTTCTGGACAGGGGAAGCCCCAGCATTTT
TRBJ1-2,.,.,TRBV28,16,CASSLNPPRESYGYTF,TGTGCCAGCAGTTTAAACCCCCCCCGGGAAAGCTATGGCTACACCTTC
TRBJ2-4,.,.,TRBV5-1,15,CASSFHGGPDDIQYF,TGCGCCAGCAGCTTCCATGGGGGGCCTGATGACATTCAGTACTTC
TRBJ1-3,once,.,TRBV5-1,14,CASSISSSGNTIYF,TGCGCCAGCAGCATCTCGAGCTCTGGAAACACCATATATTTT
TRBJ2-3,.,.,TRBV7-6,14,CASSLVSGGDTQYF,TGTGCCAGCAGCTTAGTGTCTGGAGGAGATACGCAGTATTTT
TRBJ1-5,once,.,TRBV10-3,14,CAIAKGGSNQPQHF,TGTGCCATAGCGAAGGGAGGGAGCAATCAGCCCCAGCATTTT
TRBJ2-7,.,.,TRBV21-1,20,CASSMWVGTRGFIPPYEQYF,TGTGCCAGCAGCATGTGGGTCGGGACTAGAGGCTTTATCCCTCCCTACGAGCAGTACTTC
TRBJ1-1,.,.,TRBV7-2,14,CASSFSKRGTEAFF,TGTGCCAGCAGCTTTTCCAAGCGGGGCACTGAAGCTTTCTTT
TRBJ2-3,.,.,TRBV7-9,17,CASSLIVGDGGTDTQYF,TGTGCCAGCAGCTTAATTGTCGGAGATGGCGGCACAGATACGCAGTATTTT
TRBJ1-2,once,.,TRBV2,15,CASSDGRGGGYGYTF,TGTGCCAGCAGTGACGGCAGGGGCGGTGGCTATGGCTACACCTTC
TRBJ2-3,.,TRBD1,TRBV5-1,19,CASSLEPPGQDPTADTQYF,TGCGCCAGCAGCTTGGAACCACCCGGACAGGACCCAACTGCCGATACGCAGTATTTT
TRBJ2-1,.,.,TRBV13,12,CASSLQVQVQFF,TGTGCCAGCAGCTTACAGGTACAGGTGCAGTTCTTC
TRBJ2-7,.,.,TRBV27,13,CASSFGSAYEQYF,TGTGCCAGCAGTTTTGGATCCGCCTACGAGCAGTACTTC
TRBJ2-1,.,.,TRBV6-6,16,CASSYFGSSSYNEQFF,TGTGCCAGCAGTTACTTCGGCAGCAGCTCCTACAATGAGCAGTTCTTC
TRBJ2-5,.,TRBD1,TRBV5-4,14,CASSLGQGRGTQYF,TGTGCCAGCAGCTTGGGACAGGGAAGGGGGACCCAGTACTTC
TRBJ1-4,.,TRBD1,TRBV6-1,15,CASSRDRGLVEKLFF,TGTGCCAGCAGCCGGGACAGGGGGCTGGTTGAAAAACTGTTTTTT
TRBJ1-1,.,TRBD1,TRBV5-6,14,CASSPTGVNTEAFF,TGTGCCAGCAGCCCAACAGGGGTGAACACTGAAGCTTTCTTT
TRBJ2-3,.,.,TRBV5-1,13,CASSPTPTDTQYF,TGCGCCAGCAGCCCCACCCCCACAGATACGCAGTATTTT
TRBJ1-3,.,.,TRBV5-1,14,CASSLVGEGNTIYF,TGCGCCAGCAGCTTGGTGGGGGAAGGAAACACCATATATTTT
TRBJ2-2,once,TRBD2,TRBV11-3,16,CASSPTSGELGGELFF,TGTGCCAGCAGCCCCACTAGCGGAGAACTAGGCGGGGAGCTGTTTTTT
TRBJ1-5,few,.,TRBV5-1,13,CASSPQGYQPQHF,TGCGCCAGCAGCCCCCAGGGGTATCAGCCCCAGCATTTT
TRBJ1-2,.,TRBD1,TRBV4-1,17,CASSQGGQGVRVGGYTF,TGCGCCAGCAGCCAAGGGGGACAGGGGGTGAGAGTGGGCGGCTACACCTTC
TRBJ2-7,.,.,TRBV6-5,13,CASSLGRVYEQYF,TGTGCCAGCAGTTTGGGCAGAGTTTACGAGCAGTACTTC
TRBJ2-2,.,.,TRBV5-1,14,CASTFAANTGELFF,TGCGCCAGCACCTTCGCAGCAAACACCGGGGAGCTGTTTTTT
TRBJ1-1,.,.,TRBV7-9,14,CASSLSPMNTEAFF,TGTGCCAGCAGCTTGTCCCCAATGAACACTGAAGCTTTCTTT
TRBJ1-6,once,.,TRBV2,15,CASSEARGPNSPLHF,TGTGCCAGCAGTGAAGCCCGGGGGCCAAATTCACCCCTCCACTTT
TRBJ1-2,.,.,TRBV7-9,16,CASSGVGPKGRGGYTF,TGTGCCAGCAGCGGAGTAGGGCCTAAAGGGCGCGGTGGCTACACCTTC
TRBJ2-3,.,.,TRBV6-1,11,CASSASDTQYF,TGTGCCAGCAGCGCCTCAGATACGCAGTATTTT
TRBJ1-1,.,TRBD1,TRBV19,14,CASSVTGGAGEAFF,TGTGCCAGTAGTGTGACAGGGGGCGCGGGAGAAGCTTTCTTT
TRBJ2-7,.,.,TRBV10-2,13,CASRPAGVYEQYF,TGCGCCAGCCGTCCCGCAGGGGTATACGAGCAGTACTTC
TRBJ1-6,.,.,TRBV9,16,CASSVGQSSYNSPLHF,TGTGCCAGCAGCGTTGGACAGAGCTCCTATAATTCACCCCTCCACTTT
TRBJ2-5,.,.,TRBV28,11,CASSFGETQYF,TGTGCCAGCAGTTTTGGAGAGACCCAGTACTTC
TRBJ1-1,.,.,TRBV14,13,CASSQSRYTEAFF,TGTGCCAGCAGCCAAAGCCGGTACACTGAAGCTTTCTTT
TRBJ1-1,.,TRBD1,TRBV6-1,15,CASSVDRATNTEAFF,TGTGCCAGCAGTGTCGACAGGGCAACGAACACTGAAGCTTTCTTT
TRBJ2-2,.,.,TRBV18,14,CASSPAGTTGELFF,TGTGCCAGCTCACCCGCGGGGACTACCGGGGAGCTGTTTTTT
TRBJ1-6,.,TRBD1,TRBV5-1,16,CASSSRTTGVGSPLHF,TGCGCCAGCAGTTCGCGGACGACAGGGGTTGGCTCACCCCTCCACTTT